This TCR beta chain was profiled in a study of T-cell memory formation after mild COVID-19. About the research overall: Clusters were largely donor specific. General study findings and limits: A second wave expanding day 15 to 37 was CD4+-biased; contracting clones were balanced. Clonal second-wave expansions that peaked on day 37 had unconfirmed SARS-CoV-2 specificity.

In regard to this clonotype: Its target is not known.

The J segment lost 1 base and the V segment lost 5 bases, leaving 2 bases of the junction unmatched. Germline loops: CDR1 LGHNT, CDR2 FRNRAP. There are 15 residues in the CDR3. Employing constant-segment primers, 5'RACE generated TCR alpha and TCR beta cDNA libraries bearing sample barcodes and UMIs. MiXCR, applied by TCRdb to the 5' RACE reads, yields one record per CDR3 protein. The sample has roughly 240,000 distinct CDR3 sequences; around 15% are singletons. Specimen: PBMCs or a T cell subset sorted from them (not recorded which). The genes are TRBV12-5 and TRBJ2-1, with TRBD1 matching 10 bases. The TCR was taken from a man younger than 35 who had mild COVID-19 (a few samples of this study predate the infection). Cell type and time point are not known. The CDR3 DNA sequence: TGTGCTAGTGGTCCGGGACAGGGGTCCTACAATGAGCAGTTCTTC. Residues: CASGPGQGSYNEQFF. The complete variable domain, with remaining parts taken from reference TRBV12-5 and TRBJ2-1, reads DARVTQTPRHKVTEMGQEVTMRCQPILGHNTVFWYRQTMMQGLELLAYFRNRAPLDDSGMPKDRFSAEMPDATLATLKIQPSEPRDSAVYFCASGPGQGSYNEQFFGPGTRLTVL.